A single sample gave rise to the 2 T cell receptor beta chains below, sequenced in a study of blood T cell repertoires in COVID-19. TCRdb's table, derived via immunoSEQ multiplex PCR, lists solely in-frame clones and lacks some. Altogether 150,000 to 200,000 clones are present, 80% to 85% being singletons, with the ten largest covering 11%. The material sequenced was peripheral blood. The source of these receptors is a man aged 65 to 79 with active or convalescent COVID-19.

This clone has only a few counts. The V and J genes are TRBV19 and TRBJ2-1; the match to TRBD2 covers 13 bases. The germline CDR1 and CDR2 sequences are LNHDA and SQIVND (reference sequence). The CDR3 extends over 14 amino acids. V shed 6 bases, J shed 8 bases, and the junction held 4 bases outside the gene matches. CDR3 region: CASSGLAGVDEQFF. CDR3 DNA: TGTGCCAGTAGCGGACTAGCGGGAGTAGATGAGCAGTTCTTC.

This clone was found a few times. This chain joins TRBV5-1 and TRBJ1-2, with TRBD1 as a possible D gene (6 bases). Per germline, CDR1 SGHRS and CDR2 YFSETQ. The CDR3 runs 14 residues. V was shortened by 4 bases and J by 3 bases, with 13 bases between the two germline ends. CDR3 sequence: CASSGGQSYYGYTF. The CDR3 DNA reads TGCGCCAGCAGCGGAGGACAGTCATACTATGGCTACACCTTC.